Following are 20 T cell receptor beta chains from one sample sequenced in a study of OX40 agonist ivuxolimab in advanced cancers. TCRdb's table, derived via immunoSEQ multiplex PCR, lists solely in-frame clones and lacks some. The table lists about 100,000 clones, approximately 90% of them singletons. The sample was CD4+ or CD8+ T cells sorted from blood, taken in a trial of the OX40 agonist ivuxolimab. The source of these receptors is an adult with an advanced solid tumor such as melanoma, head and neck, liver or kidney cancer.

This sequence joins TRBV11-3 and TRBJ2-1, with D possibly called TRBD1 or TRBD2 (8 bases each). V dropped 1 base and J dropped 11 bases, with 15 bases sitting between them. This CDR3 comprises 14 residues. CDR1 is SGHNT, CDR2 YENEEA, per germline. CDR3 amino acids: CASSLGGGTGKQFF. CDR3 in DNA: TGTGCCAGCAGCTTAGGCGGGGGGACAGGTAAGCAGTTCTTC.

This clone showed up just once. The V gene is TRBV7-2, the J gene TRBJ2-2; unclear D gene. CDR1 SGHTA and CDR2 FQGNSA come from the germline V gene. There are 13 residues in the CDR3. The V and J ends lost 6 bases and 6 bases respectively, with 11 bases between them. CDR3 sequence: CASRPGSAGELFF. The CDR3 DNA reads TGTGCCAGCAGACCCGGCAGCGCCGGGGAGCTGTTTTTT. The whole variable domain, filled in from reference TRBV7-2 and TRBJ2-2, reads GAGVSQSPSNKVTEKGKDVELRCDPISGHTALYWYRQSLGQGLEFLIYFQGNSAPDKSGLPSDRFSAERTGGSVSTLTIQRTQQEDSAVYLCASRPGSAGELFFGEGSRLTVL.

The chain joins TRBV11-3 to TRBJ2-3; unclear D gene. Looked up from germline, CDR1 is SGHNT and CDR2 is YENEEA. The CDR3 covers 12 residues. Between the trimmed V and J ends, which lost 0 bases and 8 bases, there was a span of 6 bases. The CDR3 protein is CASSLDRRTQYF. The DNA of the CDR3 is TGTGCCAGCAGCTTAGACCGCCGTACGCAGTATTTT.

This clone has a single count. This CDR3 reads CATSRSPDRYQDTQYF. DNA of the CDR3: TGTGCCACCAGCAGATCTCCGGACAGATATCAAGATACGCAGTATTTT. The chain uses TRBV15 and TRBJ2-3, with D perhaps matching TRBD1 (6 bases). CDR1 is LNHNV and CDR2 is YYDKDF in the germline V gene (reference sequence). Trimming pared 2 bases from V and 5 bases from J, leaving 17 bases between. This CDR3 comprises 16 residues.

This clone was found once. The chain is built from TRBV18 and TRBJ1-5; unclear D gene. Germline CDR1 is KGHSH and CDR2 is LQKENI. This CDR3 is built from 14 residues. With 3 bases removed from V and 2 bases from J, the gap between germline ends came to 8 bases. The CDR3 bases are TGTGCCAGCTCACCTATTCCGGGCAATCAGCCCCAGCATTTT. Its protein is CASSPIPGNQPQHF. Filled out from reference TRBV18 and TRBJ1-5, the complete variable domain reads NAGVMQNPRHLVRRRGQEARLRCSPMKGHSHVYWYRQLPEEGLKFMVYLQKENIIDESGMPKERFSAEFPKEGPSILRIQQVVRGDSAAYFCASSPIPGNQPQHFGDGTRLSIL.

The rearrangement joins TRBV4-1 to TRBJ1-1; D unresolved. Germline-derived CDR1 and CDR2 are MGHRA and YSYEKL. This CDR3 region has 15 residues. Trimming took 0 bases from V and 5 from J, leaving 13 bases between them. In DNA form, the CDR3 reads TGCGCCAGCAGCCAAGATAGGGAAGCGGGAACTGAAGCTTTCTTT. This sequence encodes CASSQDREAGTEAFF.

V is TRBV15 and J is TRBJ1-4; D is undetermined. The CDR3 covers 14 residues. CDR1 and CDR2 (germline): LNHNV, YYDKDF (reference sequence). The germline V and J ends were trimmed by 3 bases and 1 base, with 6 bases remaining between them. As DNA, the CDR3 is TGTGCCACCAGCAGGGACGTAACTAATGAAAAACTGTTTTTT. As protein: CATSRDVTNEKLFF.

This clone has just a few counts. The chain uses TRBV7-2 and TRBJ1-5; no reliable D call. In germline, CDR1 is SGHTA, CDR2 FQGNSA. The CDR3 sequence is 15 residues long. V was pared by 5 bases and J by 4 bases, with 15 bases between. The CDR3 region is CASSPIPQPNQPQHF. CDR3 in DNA: TGTGCCAGCAGCCCGATCCCACAGCCAAATCAGCCCCAGCATTTT.

This clone appeared once. CDR3 nucleotides: TGTGCCAGCAGTTCCGGGGCCCACCACCAATACGAGCAGTACTTC. Encoded protein: CASSSGAHHQYEQYF. The rearrangement uses TRBV6-6 and TRBJ2-7; D is possibly TRBD1 or TRBD2 (5 bases each). This CDR3 has 15 residues. Germline-derived CDR1 and CDR2 are MNHNY and SVGAGI (reference sequence). Trimming shortened V by 4 bases and J by 4 bases, and 17 bases separated the two germline ends.

The V gene is TRBV6-1, the J gene TRBJ2-7; D may be TRBD2 (7 bases). This CDR3 has 15 residues. The V end was cut by 10 bases, the J end by 0 bases, with 19 bases between. CDR1 and CDR2 (germline): MNHNS, SASEGT. CDR3 DNA sequence: TGTGCCACCCAAGACGGGGGGCTGAGCTCCTACGAGCAGTACTTC. This gives the protein CATQDGGLSSYEQYF.

This clone has more than one count but fewer than ten. The rearrangement links TRBV20-1 to TRBJ1-1; D not certain. This CDR3 contains 8 residues. Germline values: CDR1 DFQATT, CDR2 SNEGSKA (reference sequence). V was pared by 6 bases and J by 10 bases, with 6 bases between. As DNA, the CDR3 is TGCAGTGCGGGTTTAGCTTTCTTT. This translates into CSAGLAFF.

This chain uses TRBV6-1 with TRBJ1-3; the D is unclear. Trimming removed 3 bases at V and 3 bases at J, with 9 bases between. There are 14 residues in the CDR3. In germline, CDR1 is MNHNS, CDR2 SASEGT. The CDR3 nucleotides read TGTGCCAGCAGTGATTCTCAACGTGGAAACACCATATATTTT. Protein sequence: CASSDSQRGNTIYF.

This clone has just a few counts. The chain uses TRBV2 and TRBJ2-1, with 7 bases fitting TRBD1. Germline CDR1 is SNHLY and CDR2 is FYNNEI. The CDR3 has 16 amino acids. The J segment lost 7 bases and the V segment lost 2 bases, leaving 11 bases of the junction unmatched. The chain's CDR3 is CASSERGLAWRNEQFF. Written as DNA, the CDR3 is TGTGCCAGCAGTGAAAGGGGGCTAGCATGGCGGAATGAGCAGTTCTTC.

The chain joins TRBV7-8 to TRBJ2-3; TRBD2 agrees at 11 bases. CDR3 size: 16 residues. After removal of 3 bases from V and 7 bases from J, the junction contained 9 bases not matched to a gene. Per germline, CDR1 SGHVS and CDR2 FQNEAQ. CDR3 amino acids: CASSFGLAGSGNTQYF. The CDR3 DNA sequence: TGTGCCAGCAGCTTCGGACTAGCGGGTAGCGGAAATACGCAGTATTTT.

This clone was picked up a small number of times. The chain uses TRBV2 and TRBJ2-3; D might be TRBD2 (5 bases). The germline V and J ends were trimmed by 8 bases and 2 bases, with 14 bases remaining between them. Germline CDR1 SNHLY, CDR2 FYNNEI. The length of the CDR3 is 14 residues. CDR3 residues: CASESATITDTQYF. The CDR3 region has the DNA TGTGCCAGCGAATCCGCGACTATCACAGATACGCAGTATTTT.

The rearrangement joins TRBV7-2 to TRBJ1-2; D uncertain. Germline values: CDR1 SGHTA, CDR2 FQGNSA. CDR3 length: 14 residues. Trimming took off 1 base at V and 4 bases at J, with 10 bases between the two ends. CDR3 amino acids: CASSLGLGRYGYTF. The CDR3 bases are TGTGCCAGCAGCTTAGGTCTGGGCCGCTATGGCTACACCTTC.

The J gene is TRBJ2-2, the V gene TRBV7-9; D might be TRBD1 (6 bases). Germline V gene data show CDR1 as SEHNR and CDR2 as FQNEAQ (reference sequence). V was trimmed by 4 bases and J by 6 bases, leaving 15 bases between them. The CDR3 sequence is 15 residues long. This CDR3 reads CASSSYTQGSGELFF. CDR3 nucleotide sequence: TGTGCCAGCAGCTCCTATACCCAGGGGTCCGGGGAGCTGTTTTTT.

V is TRBV7-9 and J is TRBJ2-2; D gene unclear. The V gene's germline CDR1 is SEHNR and CDR2 FQNEAQ (reference sequence). The CDR3 extends over 16 amino acids. Trimming shortened V by 2 bases and J by 1 base, and 11 bases separated the two germline ends. The CDR3 reads CASSLKGQLNTGELFF. The CDR3 nucleotides are TGTGCCAGCAGCTTAAAGGGCCAACTGAACACCGGGGAGCTGTTTTTT.

This chain connects TRBV27 to TRBJ1-2, with a possible D match to TRBD1 (5 bases). V lost 3 bases and J 1 base, leaving 15 bases between the germline ends. Germline V gene sequence: CDR1 MNHEY, CDR2 SMNVEV (reference sequence). This CDR3 comprises 16 residues. CDR3 sequence: CASSFEQGANNYGYTF. The CDR3 nucleotides are TGTGCCAGCAGTTTTGAGCAGGGCGCGAATAACTATGGCTACACCTTC.

The V gene is TRBV28, the J gene TRBJ2-1; TRBD1 might be the D (6 bases). The CDR3 sequence is 15 residues long. Germline V gene data show CDR1 as MDHEN and CDR2 as SYDVKM. V was trimmed by 4 bases and J by 4 bases, leaving 14 bases between them. In DNA, the CDR3 is TGTGCCAGCAGTTACCAGGGGCAGGATTACAATGAGCAGTTCTTC. Amino acid sequence: CASSYQGQDYNEQFF.